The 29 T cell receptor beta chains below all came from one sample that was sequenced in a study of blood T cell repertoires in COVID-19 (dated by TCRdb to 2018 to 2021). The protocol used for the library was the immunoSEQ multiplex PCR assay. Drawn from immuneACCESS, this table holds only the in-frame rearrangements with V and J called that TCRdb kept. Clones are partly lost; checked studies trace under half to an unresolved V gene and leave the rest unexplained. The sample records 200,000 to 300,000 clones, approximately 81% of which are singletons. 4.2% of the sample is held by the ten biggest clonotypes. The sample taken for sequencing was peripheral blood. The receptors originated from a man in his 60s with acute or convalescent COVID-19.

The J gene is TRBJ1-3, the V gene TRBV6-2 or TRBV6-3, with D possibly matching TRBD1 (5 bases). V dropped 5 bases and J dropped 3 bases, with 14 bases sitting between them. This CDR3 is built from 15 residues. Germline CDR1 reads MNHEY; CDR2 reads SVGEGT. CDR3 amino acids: CASSRQGAGGNTIYF. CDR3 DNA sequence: TGTGCCAGCAGTCGTCAGGGTGCTGGTGGAAACACCATATATTTT.

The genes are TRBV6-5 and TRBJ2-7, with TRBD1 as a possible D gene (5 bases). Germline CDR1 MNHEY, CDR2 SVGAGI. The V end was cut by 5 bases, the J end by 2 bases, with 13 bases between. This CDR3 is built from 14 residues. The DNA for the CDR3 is TGTGCCAGCAGTCTTTCCCAGGGCCCCTACGAGCAGTACTTC. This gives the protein CASSLSQGPYEQYF.

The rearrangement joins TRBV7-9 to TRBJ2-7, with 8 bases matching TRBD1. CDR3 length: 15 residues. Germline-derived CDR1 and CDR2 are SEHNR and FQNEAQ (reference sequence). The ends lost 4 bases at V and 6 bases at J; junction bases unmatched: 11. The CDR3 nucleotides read TGTGCCAGCAGCTCCTTAATAACGACAGGGGTCGAGCAGTACTTC. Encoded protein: CASSSLITTGVEQYF.

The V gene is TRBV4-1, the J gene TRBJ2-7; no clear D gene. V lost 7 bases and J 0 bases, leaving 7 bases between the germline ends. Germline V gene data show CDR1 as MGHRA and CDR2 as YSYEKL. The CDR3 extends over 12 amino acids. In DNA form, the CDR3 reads TGCGCCAGCATGGGCAGCTCCTACGAGCAGTACTTC. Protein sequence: CASMGSSYEQYF.

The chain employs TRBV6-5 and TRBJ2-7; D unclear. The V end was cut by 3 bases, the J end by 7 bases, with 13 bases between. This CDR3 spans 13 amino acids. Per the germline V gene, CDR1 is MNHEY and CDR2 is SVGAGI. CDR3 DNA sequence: TGTGCCAGCAGTTATATCCTCAAGACAGAGCAGTACTTC. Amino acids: CASSYILKTEQYF.

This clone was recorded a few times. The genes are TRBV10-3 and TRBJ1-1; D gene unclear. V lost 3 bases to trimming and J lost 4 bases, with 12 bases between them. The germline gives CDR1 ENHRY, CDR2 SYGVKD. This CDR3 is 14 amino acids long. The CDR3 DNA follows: TGTGCCATCAGTGACCGACCCCCGGGCACTGAAGCTTTCTTT. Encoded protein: CAISDRPPGTEAFF.

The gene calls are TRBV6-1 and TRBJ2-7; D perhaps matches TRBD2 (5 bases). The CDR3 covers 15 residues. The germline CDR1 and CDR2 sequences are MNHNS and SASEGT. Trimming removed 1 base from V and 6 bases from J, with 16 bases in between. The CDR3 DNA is TGTGCCAGCAGTGAAGTAGAGGGCAGGAAGGGCGAGCAGTACTTC. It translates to CASSEVEGRKGEQYF.

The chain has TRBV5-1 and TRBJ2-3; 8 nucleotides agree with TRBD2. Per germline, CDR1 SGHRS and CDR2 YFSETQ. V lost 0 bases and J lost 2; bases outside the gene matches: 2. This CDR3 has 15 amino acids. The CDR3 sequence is CASSLGSGVTDTQYF. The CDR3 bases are TGCGCCAGCAGCTTGGGTAGCGGGGTCACAGATACGCAGTATTTT. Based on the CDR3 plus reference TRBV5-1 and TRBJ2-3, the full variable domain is KAGVTQTPRYLIKTRGQQVTLSCSPISGHRSVSWYQQTPGQGLQFLFEYFSETQRNKGNFPGRFSGRQFSNSRSEMNVSTLELGDSALYLCASSLGSGVTDTQYFGPGTRLTVL.

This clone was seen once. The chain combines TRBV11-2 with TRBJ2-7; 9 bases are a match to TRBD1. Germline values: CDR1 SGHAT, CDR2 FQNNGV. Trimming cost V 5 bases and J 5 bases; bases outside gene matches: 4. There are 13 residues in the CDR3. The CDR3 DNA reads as TGTGCCAGCAGCCCAGGGACAGGGAACGAGCAGTACTTC. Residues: CASSPGTGNEQYF.

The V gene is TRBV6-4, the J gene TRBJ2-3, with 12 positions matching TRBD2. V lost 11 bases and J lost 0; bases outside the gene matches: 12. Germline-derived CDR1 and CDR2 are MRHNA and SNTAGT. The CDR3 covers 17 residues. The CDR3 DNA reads TGTGCCCCGGGCGGACTAGCGGGGAACGCTAGCACAGATACGCAGTATTTT. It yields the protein CAPGGLAGNASTDTQYF.

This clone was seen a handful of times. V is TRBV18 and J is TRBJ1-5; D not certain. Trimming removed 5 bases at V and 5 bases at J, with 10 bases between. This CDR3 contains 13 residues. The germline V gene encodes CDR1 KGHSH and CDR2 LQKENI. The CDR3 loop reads CASSAAGDQPQHF. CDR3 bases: TGTGCCAGCTCAGCTGCCGGGGATCAGCCCCAGCATTTT.

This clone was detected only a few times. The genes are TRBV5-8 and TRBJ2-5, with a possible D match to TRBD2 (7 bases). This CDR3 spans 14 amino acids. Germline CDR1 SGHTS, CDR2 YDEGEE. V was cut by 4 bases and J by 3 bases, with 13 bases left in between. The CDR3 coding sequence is TGTGCCAGCAGCCAACAGGGAGGGGAAGAGACCCAGTACTTC. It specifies CASSQQGGEETQYF.

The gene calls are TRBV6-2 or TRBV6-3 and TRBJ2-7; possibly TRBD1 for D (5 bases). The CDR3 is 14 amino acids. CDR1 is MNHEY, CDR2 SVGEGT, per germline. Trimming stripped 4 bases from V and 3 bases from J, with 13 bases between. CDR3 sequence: CASSLGQDRYEQYF. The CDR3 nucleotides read TGTGCCAGCAGTTTGGGGCAGGACCGCTACGAGCAGTACTTC.

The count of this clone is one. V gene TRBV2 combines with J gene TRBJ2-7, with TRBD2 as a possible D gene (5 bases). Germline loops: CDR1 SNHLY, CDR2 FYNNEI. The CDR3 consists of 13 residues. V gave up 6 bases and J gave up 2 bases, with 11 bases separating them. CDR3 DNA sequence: TGTGCCAGCAGATCTGGACTTCCCTACGAGCAGTACTTC. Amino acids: CASRSGLPYEQYF.

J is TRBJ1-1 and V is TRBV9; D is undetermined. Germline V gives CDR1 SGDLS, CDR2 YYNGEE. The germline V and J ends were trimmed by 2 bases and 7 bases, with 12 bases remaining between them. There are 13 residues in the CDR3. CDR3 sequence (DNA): TGTGCCAGCAGCGTCTCAGGACTCCATGAAGCTTTCTTT. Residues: CASSVSGLHEAFF.

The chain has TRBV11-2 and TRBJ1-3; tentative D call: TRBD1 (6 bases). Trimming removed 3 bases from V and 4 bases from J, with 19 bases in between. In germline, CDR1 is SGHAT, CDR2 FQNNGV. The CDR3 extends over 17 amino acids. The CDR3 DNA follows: TGTGCCAGCAGCTTTGTACAGGGTCCCCGAACGGGAAACACCATATATTTT. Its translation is CASSFVQGPRTGNTIYF.

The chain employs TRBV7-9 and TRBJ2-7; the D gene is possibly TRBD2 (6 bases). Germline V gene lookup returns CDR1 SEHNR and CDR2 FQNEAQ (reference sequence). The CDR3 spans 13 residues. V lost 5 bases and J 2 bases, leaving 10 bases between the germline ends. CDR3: CASSLRGTYEQYF. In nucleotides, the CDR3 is TGTGCCAGCAGCCTCCGGGGGACCTACGAGCAGTACTTC.

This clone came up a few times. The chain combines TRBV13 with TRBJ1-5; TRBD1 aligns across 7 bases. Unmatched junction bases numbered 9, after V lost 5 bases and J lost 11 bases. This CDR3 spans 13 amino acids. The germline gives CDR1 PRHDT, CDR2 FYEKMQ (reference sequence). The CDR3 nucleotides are TGTGCCAGCAGCCAGGGACAGTCCGGCTCCCAGCATTTT. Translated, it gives CASSQGQSGSQHF.

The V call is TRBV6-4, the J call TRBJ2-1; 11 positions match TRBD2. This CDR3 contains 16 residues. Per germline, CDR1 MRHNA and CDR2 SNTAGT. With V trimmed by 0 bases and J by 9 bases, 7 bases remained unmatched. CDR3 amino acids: CASSDSETSGSVEQFF. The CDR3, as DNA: TGTGCCAGCAGTGACTCTGAAACTAGCGGGAGTGTTGAGCAGTTCTTC.

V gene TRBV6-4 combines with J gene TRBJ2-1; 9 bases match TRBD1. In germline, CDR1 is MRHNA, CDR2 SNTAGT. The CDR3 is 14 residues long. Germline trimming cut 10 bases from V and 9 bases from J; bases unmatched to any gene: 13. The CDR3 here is CATQKGQGESEQFF. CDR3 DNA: TGTGCCACCCAGAAGGGACAGGGTGAGAGTGAGCAGTTCTTC.

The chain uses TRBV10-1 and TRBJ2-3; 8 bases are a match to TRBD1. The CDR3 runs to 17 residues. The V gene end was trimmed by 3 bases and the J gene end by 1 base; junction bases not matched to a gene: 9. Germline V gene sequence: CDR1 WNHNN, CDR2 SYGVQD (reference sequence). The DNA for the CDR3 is TGCGCCAGCAGTGATCTCGACAGGGGATACGGCACAGATACGCAGTATTTT. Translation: CASSDLDRGYGTDTQYF.

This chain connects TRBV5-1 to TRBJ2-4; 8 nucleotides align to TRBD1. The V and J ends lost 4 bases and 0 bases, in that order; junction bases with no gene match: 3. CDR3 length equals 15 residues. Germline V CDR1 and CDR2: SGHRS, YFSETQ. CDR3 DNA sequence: TGCGCCAGCAGCATAGGACAGGGAGCCAAAAACATTCAGTACTTC. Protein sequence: CASSIGQGAKNIQYF.

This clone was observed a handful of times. CDR3 sequence: CASSYSGGLNEQFF. The CDR3 DNA reads TGTGCCAGCAGCTATTCGGGGGGGCTTAATGAGCAGTTCTTC. The gene calls are TRBV11-3 and TRBJ2-1; 8 nucleotides line up with TRBD2. The germline V gene encodes CDR1 SGHNT and CDR2 YENEEA. This CDR3 region has 14 residues. J gave up 7 bases and V 4 bases, and 6 bases lay outside the gene matches.

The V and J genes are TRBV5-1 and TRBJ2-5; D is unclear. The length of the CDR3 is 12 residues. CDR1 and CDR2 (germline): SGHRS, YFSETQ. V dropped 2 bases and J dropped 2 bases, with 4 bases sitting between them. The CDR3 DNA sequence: TGCGCCAGCAGCTTTCATCAAGAGACCCAGTACTTC. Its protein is CASSFHQETQYF.

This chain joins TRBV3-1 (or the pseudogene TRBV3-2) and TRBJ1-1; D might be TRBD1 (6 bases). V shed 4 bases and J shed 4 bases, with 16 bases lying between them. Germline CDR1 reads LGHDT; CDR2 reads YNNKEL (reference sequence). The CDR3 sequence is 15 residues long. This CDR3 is CASSLSSGVGTEAFF. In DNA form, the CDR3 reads TGTGCCAGCAGCCTTTCCTCAGGGGTCGGCACTGAAGCTTTCTTT.

The CDR3 coding sequence is TGTGCCAGCAGTTACTCTCCCGGGGGGCCAAGCTATGGCTACACCTTC. Protein: CASSYSPGGPSYGYTF. The chain carries TRBV6-6 and TRBJ1-2; weak D call: TRBD1 (6 bases). The germline V gene encodes CDR1 MNHNY and CDR2 SVGAGI (reference sequence). CDR3 length: 16 amino acids. Trimming removed 0 bases at V and 4 bases at J, with 15 bases between.

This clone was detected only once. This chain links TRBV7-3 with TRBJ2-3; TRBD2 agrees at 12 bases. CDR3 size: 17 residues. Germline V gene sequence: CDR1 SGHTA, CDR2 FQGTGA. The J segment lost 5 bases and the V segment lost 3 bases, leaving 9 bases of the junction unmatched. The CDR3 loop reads CASSLASGGAEGDTQYF. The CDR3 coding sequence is TGTGCCAGCAGCTTGGCTAGCGGGGGGGCCGAGGGAGATACGCAGTATTTT.

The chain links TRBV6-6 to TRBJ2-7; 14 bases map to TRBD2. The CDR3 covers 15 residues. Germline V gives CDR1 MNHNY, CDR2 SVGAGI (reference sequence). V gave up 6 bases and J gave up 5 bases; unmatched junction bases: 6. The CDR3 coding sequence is TGTGCCAGCAGCAAACCGGGACTAGCGGGAGACGAGCAGTACTTC. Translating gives CASSKPGLAGDEQYF.

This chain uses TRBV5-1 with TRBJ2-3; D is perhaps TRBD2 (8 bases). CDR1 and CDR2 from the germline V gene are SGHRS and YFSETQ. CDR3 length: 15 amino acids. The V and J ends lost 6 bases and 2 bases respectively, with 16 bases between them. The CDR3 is CASTPGGTVTDTQYF. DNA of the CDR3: TGCGCCAGCACCCCGGGAGGGACAGTCACAGATACGCAGTATTTT.